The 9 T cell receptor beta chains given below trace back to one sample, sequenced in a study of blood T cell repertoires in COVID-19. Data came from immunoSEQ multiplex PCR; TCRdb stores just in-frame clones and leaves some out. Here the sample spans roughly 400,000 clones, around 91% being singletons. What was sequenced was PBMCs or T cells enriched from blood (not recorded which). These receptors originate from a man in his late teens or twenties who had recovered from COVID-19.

The CDR3: CASSVTGAYGYTF. DNA for the CDR3: TGTGCCAGCAGTGTTACAGGGGCCTATGGCTACACCTTC. The chain uses TRBV25-1 and TRBJ1-2; TRBD1 matches 7 bases. Trimming removed 4 bases from V and 4 bases from J; junction bases left unmatched: 3. The CDR3 is made up of 13 amino acids. Per germline, CDR1 MGHDK and CDR2 SYGVNS.

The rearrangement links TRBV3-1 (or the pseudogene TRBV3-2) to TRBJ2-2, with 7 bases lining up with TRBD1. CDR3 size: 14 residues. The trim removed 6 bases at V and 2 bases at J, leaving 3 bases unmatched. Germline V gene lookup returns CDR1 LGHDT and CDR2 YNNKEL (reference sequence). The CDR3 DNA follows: TGTGCCAGCAGAGGGACAGCTAACACCGGGGAGCTGTTTTTT. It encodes CASRGTANTGELFF.

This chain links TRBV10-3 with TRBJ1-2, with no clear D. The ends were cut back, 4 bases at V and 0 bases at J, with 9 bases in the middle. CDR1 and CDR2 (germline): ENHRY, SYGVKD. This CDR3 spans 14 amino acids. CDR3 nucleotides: TGTGCCATCAGTGTAGTGCCTTCTAACTATGGCTACACCTTC. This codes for CAISVVPSNYGYTF.

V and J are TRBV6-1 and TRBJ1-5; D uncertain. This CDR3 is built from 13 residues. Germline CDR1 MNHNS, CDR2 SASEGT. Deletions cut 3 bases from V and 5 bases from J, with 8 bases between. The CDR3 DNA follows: TGTGCCAGCAGTGAGACATTATATCAGCCCCAGCATTTT. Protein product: CASSETLYQPQHF.

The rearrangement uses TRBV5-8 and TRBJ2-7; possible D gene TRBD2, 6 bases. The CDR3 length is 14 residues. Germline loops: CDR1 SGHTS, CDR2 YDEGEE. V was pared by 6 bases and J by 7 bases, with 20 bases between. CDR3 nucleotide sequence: TGTGCCAGCAAGCTGGCGGGAAATTCCCTGGAGCAGTACTTC. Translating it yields CASKLAGNSLEQYF.

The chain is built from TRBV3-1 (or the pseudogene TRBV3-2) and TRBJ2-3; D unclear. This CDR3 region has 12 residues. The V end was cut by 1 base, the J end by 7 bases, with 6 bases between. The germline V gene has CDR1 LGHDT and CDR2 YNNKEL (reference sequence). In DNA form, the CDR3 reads TGTGCCAGCAGCCAAGGCAGTAATACGCAGTATTTT. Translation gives CASSQGSNTQYF.

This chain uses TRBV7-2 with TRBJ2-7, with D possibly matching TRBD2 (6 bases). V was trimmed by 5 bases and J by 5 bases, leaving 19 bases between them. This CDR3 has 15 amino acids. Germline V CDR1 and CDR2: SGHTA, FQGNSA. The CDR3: CASSPLARAVNEQYF. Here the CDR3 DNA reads TGTGCCAGCAGCCCTCTAGCGAGGGCCGTCAACGAGCAGTACTTC.

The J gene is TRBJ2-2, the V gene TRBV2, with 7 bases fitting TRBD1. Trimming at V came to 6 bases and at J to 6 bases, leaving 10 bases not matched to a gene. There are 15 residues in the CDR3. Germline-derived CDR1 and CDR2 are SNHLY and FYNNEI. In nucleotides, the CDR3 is TGTGCCAGCAGCCCCGGGTGGCAGGGGGCCGGGGAGCTGTTTTTT. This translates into CASSPGWQGAGELFF. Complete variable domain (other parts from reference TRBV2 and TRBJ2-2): EPEVTQTPSHQVTQMGQEVILRCVPISNHLYFYWYRQILGQKVEFLVSFYNNEISEKSEIFDDQFSVERPDGSNFTLKIRSTKLEDSAMYFCASSPGWQGAGELFFGEGSRLTVL.

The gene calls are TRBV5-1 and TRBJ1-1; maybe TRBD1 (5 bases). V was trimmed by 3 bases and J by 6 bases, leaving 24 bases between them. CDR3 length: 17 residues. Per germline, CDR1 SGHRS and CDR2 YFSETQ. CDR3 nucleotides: TGCGCCAGCAGCTCGGACAATGCGGGTCTCGGGGAGGCTGAAGCTTTCTTT. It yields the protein CASSSDNAGLGEAEAFF. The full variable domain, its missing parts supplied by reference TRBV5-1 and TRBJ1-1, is KAGVTQTPRYLIKTRGQQVTLSCSPISGHRSVSWYQQTPGQGLQFLFEYFSETQRNKGNFPGRFSGRQFSNSRSEMNVSTLELGDSALYLCASSSDNAGLGEAEAFFGQGTRLTVV.